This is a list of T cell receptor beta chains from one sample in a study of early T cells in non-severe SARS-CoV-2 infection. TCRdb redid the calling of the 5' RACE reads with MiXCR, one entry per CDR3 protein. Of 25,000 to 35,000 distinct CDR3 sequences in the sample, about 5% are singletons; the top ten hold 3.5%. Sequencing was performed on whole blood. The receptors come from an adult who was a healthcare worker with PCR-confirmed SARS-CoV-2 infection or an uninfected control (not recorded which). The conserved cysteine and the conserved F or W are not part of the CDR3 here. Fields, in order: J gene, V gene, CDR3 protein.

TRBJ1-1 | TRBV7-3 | ASSSGGMNTEAF
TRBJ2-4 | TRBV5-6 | ASSRTRIALAKNIQY
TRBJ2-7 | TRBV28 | ASSLWGTSGNYEQY
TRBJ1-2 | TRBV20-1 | STWGQAGYT
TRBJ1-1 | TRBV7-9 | ASSRADYTEAF
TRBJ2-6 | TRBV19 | ASSIRGPGANVLT
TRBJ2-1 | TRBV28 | ASSLSGRQGNEQF
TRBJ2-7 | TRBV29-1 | SVEEVPDSTEQY
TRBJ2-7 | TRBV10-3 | AISESTDRSYEQY
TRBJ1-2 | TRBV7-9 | ASSIQAYGYT
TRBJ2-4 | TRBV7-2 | ASSLAPGTETRLAKNIQY
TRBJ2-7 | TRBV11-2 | ASSASGPYEQY
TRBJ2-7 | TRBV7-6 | ASSPPSSYEQY
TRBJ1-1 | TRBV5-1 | ASSLGWQGVQNTEAF
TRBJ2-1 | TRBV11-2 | ASRRGEGRNEQF
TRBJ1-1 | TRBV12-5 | ASVQGRYTEAF
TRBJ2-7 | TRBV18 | ASSAGQVYEQY
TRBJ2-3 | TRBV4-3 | ASSQDWPTGFLSDTQY
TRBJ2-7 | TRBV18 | ASSPADSYEQY
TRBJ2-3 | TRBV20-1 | SAIHWRVTDTQY
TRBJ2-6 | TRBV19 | ASSDSSGANVLT
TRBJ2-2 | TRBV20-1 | SARDAVISGNTGELF
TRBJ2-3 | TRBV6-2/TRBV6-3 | ASIPQGGIGDTQY
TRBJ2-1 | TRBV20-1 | SLRRGREQF
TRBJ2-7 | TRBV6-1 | ASSEGVGQIYEQY
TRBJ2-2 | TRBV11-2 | ASNEAGWGELF
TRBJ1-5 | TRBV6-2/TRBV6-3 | ASSYSTKQPQH
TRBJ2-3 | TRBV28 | ATTTGTGTDTQY
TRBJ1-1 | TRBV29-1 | SVVIRDMNTEAF
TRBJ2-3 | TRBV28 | ASSLPITTDTQY
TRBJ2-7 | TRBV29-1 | SVGLRQGQY
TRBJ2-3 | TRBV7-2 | ASSFGHSTDTQY
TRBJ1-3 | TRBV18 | ASSPGRSSGNTIY
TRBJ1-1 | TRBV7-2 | ASSLDTAGGIRMNTEAF
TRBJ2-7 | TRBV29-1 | SVERDGEQY
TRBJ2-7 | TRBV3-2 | ASSQGPPGQGDYEQY
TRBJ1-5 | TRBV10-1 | ASSTGLSQPQH
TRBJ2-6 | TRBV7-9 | ASSSRDSLLSSGANVLT
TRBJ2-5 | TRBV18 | ASSRSGPSTQETQY